Described below is a single T cell receptor (beta chain) sequence and its context. Its antigen is still unknown. Ahead of thyroid surgery, no patient had received treatment of any kind. These data come from a study of metastatic and nonmetastatic thyroid tumors. Study summary: It was across blood and tumor or nodule tissue from malignant and benign thyroid patients that repertoires were compared.

TCRdb called clones again from the PCR reads with MiXCR. The repertoire has fewer than 55,000 clones, around 15% of them found once; the top ten carry 20% to 25%. Study-level results: Malignant tumors reportedly showed significantly higher TCR beta diversity than benign nodules in both blood and tumor.

CDR3 length: 13 residues. Trimming took off 5 bases at V and 3 bases at J, with 7 bases between the two ends. Germline V gene sequence: CDR1 SGHAT, CDR2 FQNNGV. This TCR came from a female donor with papillary thyroid cancer or a benign thyroid nodule (not recorded which). Some clones in this sample may be carry-over from other donors' samples. The V gene is TRBV11-2, the J gene TRBJ2-2; D might be TRBD1 or TRBD2, each matching 5 bases. What was sequenced was blood. This chain's CDR3 is CASSRGHTGELFF. The CDR3 nucleotides read TGTGCCAGCAGCCGGGGACACACCGGGGAGCTGTTTTTT.